The next 9 T cell receptor beta chains were all read from a single sample in a study of cytomegalovirus exposure and HLA in healthy donors. The PCR contained 60 Vbeta and 13 Jbeta primers. The repertoire was sequenced with immunoSEQ multiplex PCR; TCRdb's copy has only in-frame clones and lacks some. Of 150,000 to 200,000 clones detected, 70% to 80% appear once; the ten largest clones hold about 1.5%. The sample consisted of PBMCs. Receptor source: a man aged 18 to 30 in good health and CMV-seronegative.

V gene TRBV5-1 combines with J gene TRBJ1-1; 7 positions match TRBD1. Germline V gene sequence: CDR1 SGHRS, CDR2 YFSETQ. The CDR3 spans 16 residues. The V gene end was trimmed by 0 bases and the J gene end by 5 bases; junction bases not matched to a gene: 10. This CDR3 is CASSLAVTGLGTEAFF. CDR3 DNA: TGCGCCAGCAGCTTGGCCGTGACAGGGTTAGGGACTGAAGCTTTCTTT.

Only a few counts were recorded for this clone. The chain recombines TRBV7-9 with TRBJ1-5; tentatively, D is TRBD1 (6 bases). From germline, CDR1 is SEHNR and CDR2 FQNEAQ (reference sequence). V lost 8 bases, J lost 9 bases, and 26 bases lay in between. This CDR3 is 16 amino acids long. This CDR3 reads CASSQGVSGGGWPQHF. The CDR3 nucleotides read TGTGCCAGCTCCCAAGGGGTTTCGGGGGGCGGGTGGCCCCAGCATTTT.

This clone was observed a handful of times. CDR3: CASSISSNQPQHF. As DNA, the CDR3 is TGTGCCAGTAGTATATCGAGCAATCAGCCCCAGCATTTT. The V call is TRBV19, the J call TRBJ1-5; D is ambiguous. This CDR3 spans 13 amino acids. V was trimmed by 2 bases and J by 1 base, leaving 3 bases between them. Per the germline V gene, CDR1 is LNHDA and CDR2 is SQIVND (reference sequence).

The chain couples TRBV11-1 to TRBJ1-1, with 8 bases identical to TRBD1. Germline values: CDR1 SGHAT, CDR2 FQDESV (reference sequence). V was pared by 5 bases and J by 11 bases, with 16 bases of the junction left unmatched. The CDR3 spans 15 residues. CDR3 in amino acids: CASSPSTGASLFAFF. The CDR3 DNA reads TGTGCCAGCAGCCCATCGACAGGGGCCTCACTGTTTGCTTTCTTT.

The CDR3 reads CASSLRDYSYNEQFF. The CDR3 DNA reads TGTGCCAGCAGTTTAAGGGACTACTCCTACAATGAGCAGTTCTTC. The V gene is TRBV27, the J gene TRBJ2-1, with 7 bases aligning to TRBD2. The J segment lost 0 bases and the V segment lost 2 bases, leaving 1 base of the junction unmatched. Germline CDR1 is MNHEY and CDR2 is SMNVEV (reference sequence). The CDR3 has 15 amino acids.

The chain combines TRBV30 with TRBJ1-1, with D hard to call. Germline V CDR1 and CDR2: GTSNPN, SVGIG (reference sequence). CDR3 size: 14 residues. Trimming removed 2 bases from V and 5 bases from J, with 15 bases in between. The CDR3 region is CAWSPGERLTEAFF. The CDR3, as DNA: TGTGCCTGGAGTCCCGGGGAACGGTTAACTGAAGCTTTCTTT.

This clone was detected once. The rearrangement joins TRBV5-1 to TRBJ2-5; TRBD1 agrees at 8 bases. The CDR3 has 15 residues. Germline assignment: CDR1 SGHRS and CDR2 YFSETQ. The J segment lost 1 base and the V segment lost 1 base, leaving 3 bases of the junction unmatched. The CDR3 reads CASSLRQGPQETQYF. The CDR3 bases are TGCGCCAGCAGCTTGCGACAGGGGCCCCAAGAGACCCAGTACTTC.

The chain uses TRBV7-2 and TRBJ2-1, with unresolved D. The germline CDR1 and CDR2 sequences are SGHTA and FQGNSA. V was trimmed by 1 base and J by 6 bases, leaving 10 bases between them. The CDR3 runs to 14 residues. The CDR3 coding sequence is TGTGCCAGCAGCTTAGATTTACCACTCAATGAGCAGTTCTTC. This gives the protein CASSLDLPLNEQFF.

This chain uses TRBV7-3 with TRBJ1-5, with 7 nucleotides matching TRBD1. The CDR3 consists of 14 residues. Germline V gene lookup returns CDR1 SGHTA and CDR2 FQGTGA. J was trimmed by 7 bases and V by 7 bases; bases with no gene match: 10. CDR3 loop: CASTMDRRDQPQHF. In DNA, the CDR3 is TGTGCCAGCACCATGGACAGGAGGGACCAGCCCCAGCATTTT.